The entry below describes one TCR beta chain. Its antigen is as yet unknown. The data originate from a study of identical twins. Whole-study results and caveats: Memory repertoires showed no such pattern, whereas abundant cord blood beta clonotypes carried fewer insertions.

TCRdb reprocessed the 5' RACE reads via MiXCR and lists one record per CDR3 protein. The table includes 1.5 million or so distinct CDR3 sequences, around a third detected once. The CDR3 totals 15 residues. V dropped 2 bases and J dropped 2 bases, with 10 bases sitting between them. CDR1 is MGHDK and CDR2 is SYGVNS in the germline V gene. The specimen sequenced was cord blood. The rearrangement links TRBV25-1 to TRBJ2-1, with TRBD2 as a possible D gene (6 bases). This clonotype originated in a newborn girl in good health. CDR3 sequence: CASSERLAPYNEQFF. CDR3 coding DNA: TGTGCCAGCAGTGAACGCCTAGCGCCCTACAATGAGCAGTTCTTC.